The rows below give T cell receptor beta chains drawn from one sample of a study of blood T cell repertoires in COVID-19. This table comes from immunoSEQ multiplex PCR, and its TCRdb copy is limited to in-frame clones, with some not included. The sample lists 200,000 to 300,000 clones; about 82% were seen once. The sequencing sample was made of peripheral blood. The origin of the receptors is a woman aged 80 or older with COVID-19, enrolled during active disease. The CDR3 runs from the conserved cysteine through the conserved F or W. Only some rows state a clone size, as once, few, many or a class for expanded clones.

>TRBV30|NA|TRBJ1-1
CAWSVGETRPDLLNTEAFF
>TRBV12-3/TRBV12-4|NA|TRBJ1-2
CASLGQGGYGYTF
>TRBV2|NA|TRBJ1-5
CASSPGRWGNQPQHF
>TRBV28|NA|TRBJ2-3
CASSSGGLGDTQYF
>TRBV28|NA|TRBJ1-2
CASSYRANGYTF
>TRBV3-1/TRBV3-2|NA|TRBJ1-2
CASSRRGSGQGNGYTF
>TRBV6-5|few|TRBJ2-1
CASSFTGLGDNEQFF
>TRBV7-3|NA|TRBJ2-5
CASSFGTPRGTQYF
>TRBV5-1|NA|TRBJ2-3
CASSNGQGGTDTQYF
>TRBV5-1|NA|TRBJ2-1
CASSPRDNSYNEQFF
>TRBV12-3/TRBV12-4|NA|TRBJ2-7
CASSRQSSYEQYF
>TRBV5-1|NA|TRBJ1-1
CASSPQGGATEAFF
>TRBV3-1/TRBV3-2|NA|TRBJ1-5
CASSQEDEGAISNQPQHF
>TRBV3-1/TRBV3-2|NA|TRBJ1-1
CASSQDSGGRSRAFF
>TRBV2|NA|TRBJ1-2
CASIQSQASFYGYTF
>TRBV12-5|NA|TRBJ2-1
CASGPSGTAYNEQFF
>TRBV28|NA|TRBJ2-7
CASSRTGGGYEQYF
>TRBV6-5|NA|TRBJ2-7
CASRWERQGREQYF
>TRBV28|NA|TRBJ1-5
CASSFVGQGDQPQHF
>TRBV7-2|once|TRBJ2-1
CASSSARRGSNEQFF
>TRBV3-1/TRBV3-2|NA|TRBJ2-3
CASRGTPADTQYF
>TRBV5-1|NA|TRBJ1-1
CASSLGSTEAFF
>TRBV30|once|TRBJ1-1
CAWAGTANTEAFF
>TRBV11-2|NA|TRBJ1-2
CASSSRGGYTF
>TRBV28|NA|TRBJ1-5
CASRADQPQHF
>TRBV7-2|NA|TRBJ1-5
CASSLTGGSQPQHF
>TRBV7-3|NA|TRBJ1-2
CASSSGPGGGYTF
>TRBV11-2|NA|TRBJ2-7
CASSLTPYEQYF
>TRBV9|NA|TRBJ2-1
CASSEGSFSSYNEQFF
>TRBV6-2/TRBV6-3|few|TRBJ1-5
CASSYRSGRMDQPQHF
>TRBV3-1/TRBV3-2|NA|TRBJ2-1
CASSHPVSLAGNNEQFF
>TRBV18|NA|TRBJ2-6
CASSPVRQASSGANVLTF
>TRBV19|few|TRBJ1-2
CARNRALGYGYTF
>TRBV6-5|NA|TRBJ1-2
CASRHRGDYGYTF
>TRBV21-1|NA|TRBJ1-5
CASTKGAGNSNQPQHF
>TRBV29-1|NA|TRBJ2-6
CSVDRLSSGANVLTF
>TRBV7-9|NA|TRBJ1-4
CASSTYPGTLNEKLFF
>TRBV30|NA|TRBJ1-4
CAWRDTGGSEKLFF
>TRBV6-5|NA|TRBJ1-1
CASSYSGRGLVAEAFF
>TRBV6-6|NA|TRBJ2-3
CASSYTTGGDTQYF
>TRBV10-3|NA|TRBJ2-5
CAISESGSQETQYF
>TRBV24-1|once|TRBJ1-2
CATSDPGFGYGYTF
>TRBV10-3|NA|TRBJ1-2
CAISESAREEGYTF
>TRBV19|NA|TRBJ1-1
CASRRGRVNTEAFF
>TRBV4-2|NA|TRBJ2-5
CASRGGGNNQETQYF
>TRBV28|NA|TRBJ1-1
CASSLRGAEAFF
>TRBV7-9|NA|TRBJ1-1
CASSFDRALNTEAFF
>TRBV2|NA|TRBJ1-6
CASSDTRPLHF
>TRBV12-3/TRBV12-4|NA|TRBJ1-2
CASSQAGGYGYTF
>TRBV5-6|NA|TRBJ1-2
CASSLEQGARGYTF
>TRBV13|NA|TRBJ1-3
CASSHTGAGNTIYF
>TRBV9|NA|TRBJ1-3
CASSQTDGSGNTIYF
>TRBV7-9|NA|TRBJ1-1
CASSSGQGRENTEAFF
>TRBV2|NA|TRBJ1-6
CASRVLISSYNSPLHF